The clone carrying this T cell receptor beta chain was picked up a small number of times. What it binds is not known. Every bit of the isolated RNA underwent reverse transcription, so sequencing read expressed TCRB transcripts. Using immunoSEQ multiplex PCR, the repertoire was profiled, and TCRdb retains in-frame clones only, with some absent. The data hold hundreds of thousands of clones, with more than 12% observed a single time. Germline lookup yields CDR1 MNHEY and CDR2 SVGAGI. The CDR3 has 15 amino acids. The ends lost 6 bases at V and 4 bases at J; junction bases unmatched: 7. The data stem from a study of beta chain features in type 1 diabetes. Study as a whole: Patient and healthy donor groups were alike in age, gender and cell yields. Examined across all samples were roughly 110,000,000 sorted cells.

Study-wide results and limits: Whether HLA type influences TCRB rearrangement remained unresolved here. Type 1 diabetes patients showed a moderate but significant shortening of TCRB CDR3s in all four CD4+ subsets.

Without exception, sorted populations had purity beyond 98%. This receptor was obtained from a man younger than 30 with type 1 diabetes. This chain uses TRBV6-5 with TRBJ2-3, with 10 bases matching TRBD1. Sequenced input: naive CD4+ T cells from blood. For the CDR3, the DNA is TGTGCCAGCAGAGAACCCGGGACAGGGGCAGATACGCAGTATTTT. It translates to CASREPGTGADTQYF.